The T cell receptor (beta chain) described here comes from a study of T cells in Graves' hyperthyroidism and ophthalmopathy. Concerning this clonotype: As yet, its antigen is unknown.

Notes on the study in general: Most thyroid clonotypes with frequency above 0.001 were detected in blood.

Patients aged 18 to 65 had newly diagnosed hyperthyroidism of under 2 months' duration. Uncontrolled infection, other autoimmune disease, pregnancy or lactation excluded patients. The PBMCs had their origin in less than 13 ml of fresh peripheral blood. Amplification targeted TCR beta CDR3 regions from RNA transcripts. The HTBI primer set drove a first-round RT-PCR of the TCR CDR3. TCRdb called the multiplex PCR reads again in MiXCR, with one record for every CDR3 protein. Altogether about 400,000 distinct CDR3 sequences are present, roughly 13% being singletons, with the ten largest covering around 5.3%. The sequence was obtained from a woman younger than 35 with Graves' hyperthyroidism. Sequencing input: blood.

CDR3 DNA sequence: TGCGCCAGCAGCTCGGGACTAGCGGGAGCGGGAGAGACCCAGTACTTC. Its protein is CASSSGLAGAGETQYF. V usage is TRBV5-1 and J usage is TRBJ2-5, with 14 bases lining up with TRBD2. The V and J ends lost 3 bases and 4 bases, in that order; junction bases with no gene match: 5. Germline lookup yields CDR1 SGHRS and CDR2 YFSETQ. The CDR3 covers 16 residues.